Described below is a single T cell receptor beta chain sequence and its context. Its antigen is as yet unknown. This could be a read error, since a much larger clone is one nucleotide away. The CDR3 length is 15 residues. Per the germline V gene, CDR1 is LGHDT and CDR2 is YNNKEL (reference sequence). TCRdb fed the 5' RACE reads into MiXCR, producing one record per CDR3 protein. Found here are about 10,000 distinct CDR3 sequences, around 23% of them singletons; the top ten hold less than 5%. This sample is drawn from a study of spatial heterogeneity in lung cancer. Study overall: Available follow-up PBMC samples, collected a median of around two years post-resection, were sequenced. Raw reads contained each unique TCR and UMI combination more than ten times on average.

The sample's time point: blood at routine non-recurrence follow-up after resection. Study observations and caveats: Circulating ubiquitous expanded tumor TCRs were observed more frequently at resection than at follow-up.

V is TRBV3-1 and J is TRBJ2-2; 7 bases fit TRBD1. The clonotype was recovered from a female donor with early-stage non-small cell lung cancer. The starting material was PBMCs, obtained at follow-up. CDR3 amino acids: CASVRGLPNTRELFF. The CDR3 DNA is TGTGCCAGCGTGAGGGGGCTCCCGAACACCAGGGAGCTGTTTTTT.